Following are 29 T cell receptor beta chains from one sample sequenced in a study of cytomegalovirus exposure and HLA in healthy donors. With 60 Vbeta and 13 Jbeta primers, the PCR was carried out. Repertoires were generated with immunoSEQ multiplex PCR, while TCRdb's copy carries only in-frame clones and drops some. The sample has about 140,000 clones; more than 70% are singletons. Material: PBMCs. These receptors came from a man aged 45 to 65 in good health and CMV-seronegative.

The gene calls are TRBV9 and TRBJ2-1; possibly TRBD1 for D (5 bases). Germline loops: CDR1 SGDLS, CDR2 YYNGEE. The CDR3 totals 15 residues. V lost 0 bases and J 3 bases, leaving 10 bases between the germline ends. Here the CDR3 DNA reads TGTGCCAGCAGCGTAGTGGACACCCTCTACAATGAGCAGTTCTTC. It is translated as CASSVVDTLYNEQFF.

The rearrangement joins TRBV19 to TRBJ1-1; TRBD1 agrees at 7 bases. V dropped 1 base and J dropped 1; count of bases not matched to a gene: 3. CDR1 and CDR2 from the germline V gene are LNHDA and SQIVND (reference sequence). The CDR3 is 15 amino acids. As DNA, the CDR3 is TGTGCCAGTAGTATAGCGTGGACAGGGAACACTGAAGCTTTCTTT. Translating it yields CASSIAWTGNTEAFF. Drawing the rest from reference TRBV19 and TRBJ1-1, the complete variable domain is DGGITQSPKYLFRKEGQNVTLSCEQNLNHDAMYWYRQDPGQGLRLIYYSQIVNDFQKGDIAEGYSVSREKKESFPLTVTSAQKNPTAFYLCASSIAWTGNTEAFFGQGTRLTVV.

A few counts support this clone. The chain couples TRBV5-6 to TRBJ1-5, with 7 bases lining up with TRBD1. V shed 0 bases and J 4 bases; nucleotides not matched to a gene: 4. The CDR3 contains 15 residues. Germline V gene data show CDR1 as SGHDT and CDR2 as YYEEEE. The chain's CDR3 is CASSLGGGLNQPQHF. The CDR3 nucleotides read TGTGCCAGCAGCTTGGGAGGGGGCTTAAATCAGCCCCAGCATTTT. Filled out from reference TRBV5-6 and TRBJ1-5, the complete variable domain reads DAGVTQSPTHLIKTRGQQVTLRCSPKSGHDTVSWYQQALGQGPQFIFQYYEEEERQRGNFPDRFSGHQFPNYSSELNVNALLLGDSALYLCASSLGGGLNQPQHFGDGTRLSIL.

The rearrangement uses TRBV5-6 and TRBJ1-2; D remains ambiguous. Germline loops: CDR1 SGHDT, CDR2 YYEEEE. V was shortened by 0 bases and J by 8 bases, with 14 bases between the two germline ends. The CDR3 covers 14 residues. In DNA, the CDR3 is TGTGCCAGCAGCTTGGGGGTAGGGAGCCAAGGCTACACCTTC. Amino acids: CASSLGVGSQGYTF.

This sequence joins TRBV2 and TRBJ2-2, with a possible D match to TRBD2 (7 bases). CDR1 is SNHLY, CDR2 FYNNEI, per germline. Trimming removed 1 base at V and 0 bases at J, with 12 bases between. This CDR3 is built from 17 residues. CDR3 nucleotide sequence: TGTGCCAGCAGTGAAGAGGGGGGGGTTTCGAACACCGGGGAGCTGTTTTTT. Amino acid sequence: CASSEEGGVSNTGELFF.

V is TRBV7-2 and J is TRBJ2-2, with 7 bases identical to TRBD1. The germline V gene encodes CDR1 SGHTA and CDR2 FQGNSA. The CDR3 runs 15 residues. Unmatched junction bases numbered 4, after V lost 5 bases and J lost 1 base. The CDR3 protein is CASSNYRGNTGELFF. The CDR3 nucleotides read TGTGCCAGCAGCAACTACAGGGGGAACACCGGGGAGCTGTTTTTT.

The V and J genes are TRBV10-2 and TRBJ2-7; D gene uncertain. The CDR3 is 12 amino acids. Germline lookup yields CDR1 WSHSY and CDR2 SAAADI. Trimming stripped 3 bases from V and 3 bases from J, with 6 bases between. In DNA form, the CDR3 reads TGCGCCAGCAGTGATAGAATCTACGAGCAGTACTTC. As protein: CASSDRIYEQYF.

Only a few counts were recorded for this clone. The V and J genes are TRBV19 and TRBJ2-1; the match to TRBD2 covers 10 bases. The CDR3 runs to 15 residues. Germline trimming cut 3 bases from V and 8 bases from J; bases unmatched to any gene: 7. Germline values: CDR1 LNHDA, CDR2 SQIVND (reference sequence). The CDR3 nucleotides read TGTGCCAGTAGTATGCCCAGCGGGGGGGCAGATGAGCAGTTCTTC. Amino acids: CASSMPSGGADEQFF. Together with reference TRBV19 and TRBJ2-1, the CDR3 gives the full variable domain: DGGITQSPKYLFRKEGQNVTLSCEQNLNHDAMYWYRQDPGQGLRLIYYSQIVNDFQKGDIAEGYSVSREKKESFPLTVTSAQKNPTAFYLCASSMPSGGADEQFFGPGTRLTVL.

This clone was found once. This chain uses TRBV6-6 with TRBJ2-1; possibly TRBD2 for D (5 bases). V was cut by 2 bases and J by 0 bases, with 11 bases left in between. CDR1 and CDR2 from the germline V gene are MNHNY and SVGAGI (reference sequence). CDR3 size: 16 residues. The CDR3, as DNA: TGTGCCAGCAGTTACGGCGCGGAGGACTCCTACAATGAGCAGTTCTTC. Protein: CASSYGAEDSYNEQFF.

The rearrangement links TRBV7-2 to TRBJ2-3; 7 nucleotides match TRBD2. The junction had 14 bases not matched to a gene; V was cut back by 6 bases and J by 2 bases. Germline V gives CDR1 SGHTA, CDR2 FQGNSA. CDR3 length equals 17 residues. CDR3 bases: TGTGCCAGCAGGGGGGGGGTGGGGGGAGGAGACACAGATACGCAGTATTTT. This sequence encodes CASRGGVGGGDTDTQYF.

As concerns this clone: A read error may account for a junction end that differs from germline. This chain joins TRBV7-9 and TRBJ2-7, with TRBD2 identical over 9 bases. CDR3 length: 13 amino acids. Germline CDR1 and CDR2: SEHNR and FQNEAQ (reference sequence). DNA of the CDR3: TGTGCCAGCAGGTTAGCGGGGGCCCACGAGCAGTACTTC. It codes for CASRLAGAHEQYF. The variable domain in full, with the rest retrieved from reference TRBV7-9 and TRBJ2-7, is DTGVSQNPRHKITKRGQNVTFRCDPISEHNRLYWYRQTLGQGPEFLTYFQNEAQLEKSRLLSDRFSAERPKGSFSTLEIQRTEQGDSAMYLCASRLAGAHEQYFGPGTRLTVT.

V is TRBV18 and J is TRBJ1-5; tentatively, D is TRBD1 (6 bases). The ends were cut back, 2 bases at V and 3 bases at J, with 11 bases in the middle. CDR3 size: 15 residues. Germline-derived CDR1 and CDR2 are KGHSH and LQKENI. Here the CDR3 DNA reads TGTGCCAGCTCACCATTTGGACAGAACAATCAGCCCCAGCATTTT. It codes for CASSPFGQNNQPQHF.

The chain combines TRBV6-1 with TRBJ1-1, with TRBD1 matching over 9 bases. CDR3 length: 14 amino acids. Germline V gene lookup returns CDR1 MNHNS and CDR2 SASEGT. The trim removed 6 bases at V and 4 bases at J, leaving 6 bases unmatched. Here the CDR3 DNA reads TGTGCCAGCAGGCGGACAGGGGAGGTCACTGAAGCTTTCTTT. This encodes CASRRTGEVTEAFF.

The rearrangement links TRBV18 to TRBJ2-4, with TRBD2 as a possible D gene (6 bases). V lost 2 bases and J 0 bases, leaving 8 bases between the germline ends. The CDR3 is made up of 15 amino acids. Germline CDR1 is KGHSH and CDR2 is LQKENI. The CDR3 here is CASSPRAGAKNIQYF. CDR3 in DNA: TGTGCCAGCTCACCAAGAGCGGGAGCCAAAAACATTCAGTACTTC.

The chain has TRBV4-2 and TRBJ1-1; maybe TRBD1 (5 bases). Trimming stripped 0 bases from V and 1 base from J, with 12 bases between. Germline V gene data show CDR1 as LGHNA and CDR2 as YNFKEQ. This CDR3 is built from 16 residues. Here the CDR3 reads CASSQDPGAGNTEAFF. The CDR3 DNA is TGTGCCAGCAGCCAAGATCCTGGGGCCGGGAACACTGAAGCTTTCTTT.

The J gene is TRBJ1-6, the V gene TRBV12-5; 8 positions agree with TRBD1. The CDR3 extends over 14 amino acids. V lost 7 bases, J lost 5 bases, and 4 bases stayed unmatched. Germline V gene sequence: CDR1 LGHNT, CDR2 FRNRAP. Here the CDR3 reads CASAPTGDNSPLHF. CDR3 nucleotides: TGTGCTAGTGCTCCGACAGGGGATAATTCACCCCTCCACTTT.

V usage is TRBV11-2 and J usage is TRBJ2-3, with TRBD2 as a possible D gene (5 bases). Trimming cost V 5 bases and J 2 bases, with 17 bases left between them. This CDR3 region has 16 residues. The V gene's germline CDR1 is SGHAT and CDR2 FQNNGV. The CDR3 loop is CASSPRTPHPTDTQYF. The DNA of the CDR3 is TGTGCCAGCAGCCCACGGACTCCTCATCCCACAGATACGCAGTATTTT.

The J gene is TRBJ1-3, the V gene TRBV11-2; TRBD1 aligns across 9 bases. V lost 3 bases and J lost 1; bases outside the gene matches: 10. This CDR3 contains 18 residues. CDR1 and CDR2 from the germline V gene are SGHAT and FQNNGV. The CDR3 region has the DNA TGTGCCAGCAGCTTTAGGAGGGGACAGGGAAGATCTGGAAACACCATATATTTT. The encoded protein is CASSFRRGQGRSGNTIYF.

The gene calls are TRBV6-6 and TRBJ1-5, with 9 bases lining up with TRBD1. The CDR3 extends over 15 amino acids. Trimming at V came to 6 bases and at J to 11 bases, leaving 14 bases not matched to a gene. Germline V lookup: CDR1 MNHNY, CDR2 SVGAGI (reference sequence). Written as DNA, the CDR3 is TGTGCCAGCAGCTATCCGGGACAGGGTGGTAGAGCCCAGCATTTT. It specifies CASSYPGQGGRAQHF.

The chain employs TRBV9 and TRBJ1-2; 8 bases are a match to TRBD1. Germline trimming cut 2 bases from V and 4 bases from J; bases unmatched to any gene: 4. Germline values: CDR1 SGDLS, CDR2 YYNGEE. The CDR3 consists of 14 residues. This CDR3 is CASSVGTGTYGYTF. CDR3 bases: TGTGCCAGCAGCGTTGGGACAGGCACCTATGGCTACACCTTC.

This clone has a handful of counts. The rearrangement joins TRBV29-1 to TRBJ2-7; unclear D gene. The CDR3 is made up of 13 amino acids. In germline, CDR1 is SQVTM, CDR2 ANQGSEA. The germline V and J ends were trimmed by 0 bases and 4 bases, with 10 bases remaining between them. CDR3 sequence (DNA): TGCAGCGTTGAAGATCCAGTGAAATACGAGCAGTACTTC. The encoded protein is CSVEDPVKYEQYF.

J is TRBJ1-1 and V is TRBV11-2; D perhaps matches TRBD1 (5 bases). Germline V gene lookup returns CDR1 SGHAT and CDR2 FQNNGV. V was trimmed by 2 bases and J by 1 base, leaving 11 bases between them. This CDR3 is built from 15 residues. The CDR3 is CASSLSGGGNTEAFF. DNA of the CDR3: TGTGCCAGCAGCTTATCCGGGGGTGGGAACACTGAAGCTTTCTTT.

The J gene is TRBJ2-2, the V gene TRBV29-1; D is perhaps TRBD1 (6 bases). The germline CDR1 and CDR2 sequences are SQVTM and ANQGSEA. The CDR3 is 17 residues long. Trimming removed 4 bases at V and 1 base at J, with 19 bases between. The CDR3 sequence: CSVVKVSGQRNTGELFF. In nucleotides, the CDR3 is TGCAGCGTTGTTAAGGTATCAGGACAGAGGAACACCGGGGAGCTGTTTTTT.

This clone was detected a few times. J is TRBJ2-3 and V is TRBV5-4; the match to TRBD2 covers 11 bases. This CDR3 contains 17 residues. Germline CDR1 and CDR2: SGHNT and YYREEE (reference sequence). J was trimmed by 3 bases and V by 1 base; bases with no gene match: 7. CDR3 sequence: CASSLRLAGGGTDTQYF. CDR3 sequence (DNA): TGTGCCAGCAGCTTGAGGCTAGCGGGGGGCGGGACAGATACGCAGTATTTT.

J is TRBJ2-1 and V is TRBV9, with TRBD2 matching over 12 bases. The CDR3 covers 20 residues. J gave up 6 bases and V 4 bases, and 20 bases lay outside the gene matches. Germline V gives CDR1 SGDLS, CDR2 YYNGEE. CDR3 DNA: TGTGCCAGCAGCTCCCTTCATGCGGCTAGCGGGAGGGGGGCCTTCAATGAGCAGTTCTTC. Translating gives CASSSLHAASGRGAFNEQFF.

Note on this clone: The junction and the germline gene differ at one end; a read error may be behind it. This chain links TRBV7-7 with TRBJ2-1; weak D call: TRBD2 (5 bases). This CDR3 is built from 14 residues. CDR1 is SSHAT, CDR2 FNYEAQ, per germline (reference sequence). The chain's CDR3 is CASSSIHQASEQFF. CDR3 DNA sequence: TGTGCTAGCAGCTCCATACATCAGGCTAGCGAGCAGTTCTTC.

The chain is built from TRBV6-1 and TRBJ2-7; 7 bases line up with TRBD1. Germline trimming cut 11 bases from V and 6 bases from J; bases unmatched to any gene: 16. The CDR3 is made up of 14 amino acids. Looked up from germline, CDR1 is MNHNS and CDR2 is SASEGT. The CDR3 region is CAARDRARSGEQYF. CDR3 coding DNA: TGTGCCGCCAGAGACAGGGCTAGGTCCGGCGAGCAGTACTTC.

This chain joins TRBV29-1 and TRBJ2-5; 12 bases are shared with TRBD1. J lost 5 bases, V lost 2 bases, and 6 bases had no gene match. The germline V gene encodes CDR1 SQVTM and CDR2 ANQGSEA. This CDR3 region has 15 residues. The CDR3 loop reads CSVEWGTGGSETQYF. The CDR3 nucleotides read TGCAGCGTTGAATGGGGGACAGGGGGCTCGGAGACCCAGTACTTC.

The rearrangement links TRBV2 to TRBJ2-7; weak D call: TRBD1 (6 bases). Trimming took off 6 bases at V and 2 bases at J, with 14 bases between the two ends. Germline V gene sequence: CDR1 SNHLY, CDR2 FYNNEI. The CDR3 extends over 14 amino acids. CDR3 sequence: CASSGGQTAYEQYF. The CDR3 nucleotides read TGTGCCAGCAGCGGAGGACAGACAGCCTACGAGCAGTACTTC. Supplemented by reference TRBV2 and TRBJ2-7, the full variable domain reads EPEVTQTPSHQVTQMGQEVILRCVPISNHLYFYWYRQILGQKVEFLVSFYNNEISEKSEIFDDQFSVERPDGSNFTLKIRSTKLEDSAMYFCASSGGQTAYEQYFGPGTRLTVT.